This TCR beta chain was sequenced during a study of blood T cell repertoires in COVID-19 (TCRdb year 2020). Regarding the complete study: Samples from collaborators originated in the United States, Italy and Spain and spanned both the acute and convalescent phases of COVID-19. The dataset comprised deeply sampled blood TCRbeta repertoires from subjects exposed to, actively infected with, or recovered from COVID-19. The sample metadata nearly always contained a de-identified subject ID, COVID-19 status, age in years and sex. Samples came from the ongoing ImmuneRACE study (first 160 participants) plus 1,254 subjects from 6 global collaborators. The repertoires were released in a freely available public database intended as a resource for research on the immune response to SARS-CoV-2. HLA class I and class II types, where available, came from metadata supplied by the sample provider rather than from assay-based typing. The prospective study material was composed of cDNA or gDNA derived from T cells, B-cell-depleted T cells, or PBMCs.

For this chain, trimming is 5 bases at the V end and 7 bases at the J end, and the number of junction bases without a gene match is 11. The CDR3 holds 15 amino acids from the cysteine to the phenylalanine. Only CDR3 DNA remains: 45 bases, in frame from the first base. CDR1 and CDR2 were assigned from the germline V gene as SGHAT and FQNNGV. On the study overall, not on this receptor specifically: How much clinical and demographic metadata was included differed by source and by participant, and the metadata was provided uncurated.

TCRbeta CDR3 regions were amplified from genomic DNA using the immunoSEQ Assay, a bias-controlled multiplex PCR. Under the source paper's analysis protocol: Nucleated cell counts per sample were estimated from amplification of reference gene primers within the assay. Sequence reads were collapsed and filtered to measure the absolute abundance of every unique TCRbeta CDR3 rearrangement. For each sample, productive Simpson clonality was calculated as the square root of Simpson's diversity index across productive rearrangements. Entries here come from immuneACCESS through TCRdb and include only in-frame sequences with V and J called. Some clones fail to appear in such tables; in the studies checked, an unresolved V gene covers under half of the shortfall, and the cause of the remainder is unknown. The DNA was the basis for D and trimming; V, J and clone size are from that table. The sample yields fewer than 200,000 clones; about 83% were counted once. Over 0.7% of the sample is held by the ten biggest clonotypes.

Points on this clone: The clone's antigen remains unknown. No much larger clone exists at a distance of one base, and base qualities are not known.

Samples from volunteer blood donors who had recovered from COVID-19 were contributed by a second Seattle source. The collaborating institutions used their own protocols to collect whole blood in K2EDTA tubes. Collaborator samples were shipped for TCRbeta analysis as frozen whole blood, isolated PBMCs, or DNA extracted from either sample type. The chain joins TRBV11-2 to TRBJ2-7, and TRBD1 matches 10 of the central bases. The clonotype originates from a woman aged 18-29 years who had recovered from COVID-19. Sequenced: peripheral blood. The CDR3 region: CASSLIPGQGHEQYF. The DNA sequence is as follows: TGTGCCAGCAGCCTTATCCCGGGACAGGGGCATGAGCAGTACTTC. The full variable domain, with segments outside the CDR3 supplied by the reference TRBV11-2 and TRBJ2-7 proteins, appears as EAGVAQSPRYKIIEKRQSVAFWCNPISGHATLYWYQQILGQGPKLLIQFQNNGVVDDSQLPKDRFSAERLKGVDSTLKIQPAKLEDSAVYLCASSLIPGQGHEQYFGPGTRLTVT.